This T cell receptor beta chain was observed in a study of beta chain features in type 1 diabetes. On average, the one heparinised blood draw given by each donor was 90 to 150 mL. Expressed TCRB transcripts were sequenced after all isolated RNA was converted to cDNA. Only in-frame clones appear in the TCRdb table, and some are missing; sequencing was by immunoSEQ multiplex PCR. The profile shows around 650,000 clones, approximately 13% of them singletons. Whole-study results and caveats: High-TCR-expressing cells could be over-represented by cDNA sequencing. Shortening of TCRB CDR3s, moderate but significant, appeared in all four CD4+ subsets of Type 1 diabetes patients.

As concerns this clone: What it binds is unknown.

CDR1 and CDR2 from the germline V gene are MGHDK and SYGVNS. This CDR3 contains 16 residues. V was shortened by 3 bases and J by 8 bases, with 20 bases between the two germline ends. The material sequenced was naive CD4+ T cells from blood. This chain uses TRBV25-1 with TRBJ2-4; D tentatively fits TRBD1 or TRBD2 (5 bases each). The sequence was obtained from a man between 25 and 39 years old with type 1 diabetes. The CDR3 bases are TGTGCCAGCAGTGACTCCGGGACCCCTCCCGGGTACATTCAGTACTTC. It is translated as CASSDSGTPPGYIQYF.